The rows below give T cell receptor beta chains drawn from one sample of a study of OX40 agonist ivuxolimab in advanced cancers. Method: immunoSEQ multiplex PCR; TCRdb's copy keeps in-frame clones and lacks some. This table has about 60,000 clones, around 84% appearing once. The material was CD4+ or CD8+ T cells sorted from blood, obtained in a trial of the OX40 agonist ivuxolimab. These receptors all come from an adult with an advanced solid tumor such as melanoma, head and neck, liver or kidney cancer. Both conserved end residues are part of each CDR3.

CASSLGTGNYGYTF | TRBV5-1
CASSFANEQFF | TRBV7-9
CASSLYGADNEQFF | TRBV7-2
CASSLTGVNSPLHF | TRBV7-3
CASSSLAGGKTDTQYF | TRBV7-6
CASSKGGSGNTIYF | TRBV9
CASSSSYNSPLHF | TRBV19
CASSVRASGHYEQYF | TRBV9
CASSRRGRDTEAFF | TRBV6-1
CASSRYSNQPQHF | TRBV7-2
CASSLGDRAGNTIYF | TRBV7-2
CASSLGPRGGAWTEAFF | TRBV7-6
CASSYSGSTDTQYF | TRBV6-5
CASTPLAGSTYEQYF | TRBV5-1
CASSLAGDPYEQYF | TRBV7-2
CASSLVLAENTGELFF | TRBV5-1
CASSYSRQLTGELFF | TRBV6-5
CATSRVPGTQETQYF | TRBV15
CASGDRWGYTF | TRBV6-1
CASTLAGGLGTDTQYF | TRBV28
CASSIDGLRANEKLFF | TRBV19
CASATEGEGPAKNIQYF | TRBV28
CASSLVTNTDSPLHF | TRBV7-2
CASSNDREYQPQHF | TRBV6-1
CASSVVGALDYGYTF | TRBV9
CAWSAATGGLETQYF | TRBV30
CASSLGQRTGELFF | TRBV5-1
CASSTRDRGLGNQPQHF | TRBV19
CASSEQGSRGQIRGPRYNEQFF | TRBV6-1
CASSMGTGGTDTQYF | TRBV28
CASRQGGATNEKLFF | TRBV19
CASSLLAGANTGELFF | TRBV2
CASSPRYSGANVLTF | TRBV19
CASTLGTVQETQYF | TRBV28
CASSSLAGGLDTQYF | TRBV11-3
CASSLSLAGISSGANVLTF | TRBV7-3
CASSIGLAGVPYEQYF | TRBV5-4
CATSEDSFTDTQYF | TRBV15
CASKIGQGTYNEQFF | TRBV6-1
CASSERLNTEAFF | TRBV6-1
CASLLVAGEDGELFF | TRBV6-5
CASRIRGSEQYF | TRBV5-6